This is a list of T cell receptor beta chains from one sample in a study of T cell responses to AZD1222 COVID-19 vaccine. The assay was immunoSEQ multiplex PCR, and TCRdb's table has in-frame clones only and misses some. The repertoire includes about 140,000 clones, about 93% of them detected once, and approximately 6.5% sits in the top ten. The starting material was peripheral blood, obtained 28 days after the second AZD1222 dose. These TCRs come from an adult who received the AZD1222 COVID-19 vaccine. CDR3s include the opening cysteine and the closing phenylalanine or tryptophan. A D gene is named only where the DNA matches it firmly. Not every row has a clone size; where given, it reads once, few, many or a size class.

>-|-|TRBV11-2|TRBJ1-5
TGTGCCAGCAGCCCTCCCGGGGGGCCCCAGCATTTT
CASSPPGGPQHF
>-|-|TRBV5-8|TRBJ2-6
TGTGCCAGCACCCAACAGGGATTCGACTCTGGGGCCAACGTCCTGACTTTC
CASTQQGFDSGANVLTF
>-|-|TRBV7-9|TRBJ1-4
TGTGCCAGCAGCCCGGGAGGGGAACGGAGTAATGAAAAACTGTTTTTT
CASSPGGERSNEKLFF
>-|-|TRBV19|TRBJ1-5
TGTGCCAGTAGTATTAGTAACAGCCCAAGCAATCAGCCCCAGCATTTT
CASSISNSPSNQPQHF
>-|-|TRBV20-1|TRBJ1-3
TGCAGTGCTAGTACCCCTTCTCGGCCTGGAAACACCATATATTTT
CSASTPSRPGNTIYF
>-|-|TRBV28|TRBJ2-3
TGTGCCAGCAGTTTATTGGGAACAGGGAATCGGGTCGGGACAGATACGCAGTATTTT
CASSLLGTGNRVGTDTQYF
>once|-|TRBV5-1|TRBJ1-2
TGCGCCAGCAAAGAGACGGAAAATAGTGGCTACACCTTC
CASKETENSGYTF
>-|TRBD1|TRBV11-2|TRBJ2-1
TGTGCCAGCAGCTCGGACAGGTACAATGAGCAGTTCTTC
CASSSDRYNEQFF
>-|TRBD1|TRBV2|TRBJ1-5
TGTGCCAGCAGTGATTTAGGACAGGTTAATCAGCCCCAGCATTTT
CASSDLGQVNQPQHF
>-|-|TRBV12-5|TRBJ1-5
TGTGCTAGTGGTCCACCGATCTTCGATCAGCCCCAGCATTTT
CASGPPIFDQPQHF
>-|TRBD1|TRBV7-3|TRBJ1-6
TGTGCCAGCAGACGCGGGACAGTTAATAATTCACCCCTCCACTTT
CASRRGTVNNSPLHF
>-|-|TRBV18|TRBJ1-2
TGTGCCAGCTCGGACGTTGAGGGGGGGTTTGGCTACACCTTC
CASSDVEGGFGYTF
>-|-|TRBV19|TRBJ1-5
TGTGCCAGTAAATTCACAGGCAATCAGCCCCAGCATTTT
CASKFTGNQPQHF
>-|-|TRBV20-1|TRBJ2-3
TGCAGTGCTAGTGATCCCTTTCGGGGGGACAGAGATACGCAGTATTTT
CSASDPFRGDRDTQYF
>-|-|TRBV6-4|TRBJ2-5
TGTGCCAGCAGTGAAGGGATTAAGCTGTTGGAGACCCAGTACTTC
CASSEGIKLLETQYF
>-|TRBD1|TRBV7-9|TRBJ1-3
TGTGCCAGCAGCCCAACAAAGACAGGGGCTGGAAACACCATATATTTT
CASSPTKTGAGNTIYF
>-|-|TRBV7-8|TRBJ1-6
TGTGCCAGCAGCTCGGGACACTATAGATCACCCCTCCACTTT
CASSSGHYRSPLHF
>-|TRBD1|TRBV5-1|TRBJ2-5
TGCGCCAGCAGCTTGGGAGACAGGGGTAACACCCAGTACTTC
CASSLGDRGNTQYF
>-|-|TRBV28|TRBJ1-6
TGTGCCAGCAGTTCTGTTATGGCAGTTTCACCCCTCCACTTT
CASSSVMAVSPLHF
>-|-|TRBV7-2|TRBJ1-2
TGTGCCAGCAGCTTTAGCAGGGCAACTAGCTATGGCTACACCTTC
CASSFSRATSYGYTF
>-|TRBD2|TRBV7-9|TRBJ2-2
TGTGCCAGCAGCTTAGGACTAGCGGTCACCGGGGAGCTGTTTTTT
CASSLGLAVTGELFF
>-|-|TRBV5-1|TRBJ1-5
TGCGCCAGCAGCTTGGGCGGAACGAGCAATCAGCCCCAGCATTTT
CASSLGGTSNQPQHF
>-|TRBD1|TRBV3-1/TRBV3-2|TRBJ1-5
TGTGCCAGCAGCCAAAGACAGGGGGCGAGAAGAAGGCCCCAGCATTTT
CASSQRQGARRRPQHF
>-|-|TRBV7-4|TRBJ1-5
TGTGCCAGCAGTGATATAGGGGCCCTTCGGAGAAAGCCCTATAGCAATCAGCCCCAGCATTTT
CASSDIGALRRKPYSNQPQHF
>-|TRBD1|TRBV7-9|TRBJ2-3
TGTGCCAGCTCGCCCAGGACAGGGGGTATGGATACGCAGTATTTT
CASSPRTGGMDTQYF
>once|TRBD1|TRBV27|TRBJ1-2
TGTGCCAGCAGTGCCCACCAAGGACAGGGCGACTATGGCTACACCTTC
CASSAHQGQGDYGYTF
>-|-|TRBV28|TRBJ2-7
TGTGCCAGCCGGGGAACAGTTTACTCCTACGAGCAGTACTTC
CASRGTVYSYEQYF
>-|TRBD1|TRBV18|TRBJ2-3
TGTGCCAGCTCACCACAAGGGGGCCTCTTTGATAGCACAGATACGCAGTATTTT
CASSPQGGLFDSTDTQYF
>few|-|TRBV7-9|TRBJ1-1
TGTGCCACCCCGGGGGCCTCTAACACTGAAGCTTTCTTT
CATPGASNTEAFF
>-|-|TRBV2|TRBJ1-2
TGTGCCAGCAGTGTACAACGGCCTAACTATGGCTACACCTTC
CASSVQRPNYGYTF
>-|TRBD1|TRBV6-1|TRBJ2-7
TGTGCCAGCAGTGATTTCGTGGGACAGGGCTCCTACGAGCAGTACTTC
CASSDFVGQGSYEQYF
>-|TRBD2|TRBV9|TRBJ2-3
TGTGCCAGCAGCGTTAGCGGGGTCACAGATACGCAGTATTTT
CASSVSGVTDTQYF
>-|TRBD1|TRBV6-2/TRBV6-3|TRBJ1-1
TGTGCCAGCAGTACACAGGGGAGCACTGAAGCTTTCTTT
CASSTQGSTEAFF
>-|-|TRBV4-1|TRBJ1-1
TGCGCCAGCAGCCAAACACAGGGCCCTGAAGCTTTCTTT
CASSQTQGPEAFF
>-|-|TRBV3-1/TRBV3-2|TRBJ2-1
TGTGCCAGCAGCCCAGGAGGGACAGTTTACAATGAGCAGTTCTTC
CASSPGGTVYNEQFF
>-|-|TRBV4-2|TRBJ2-1
TGTGCCAGCAGCCAAATCGCGTCGAGGGACTCCTACAATGAGCAGTTCTTC
CASSQIASRDSYNEQFF
>-|TRBD2|TRBV19|TRBJ2-1
TGTGCCAGTAGTCCAACGGGGGGGCGAGGCAATGAGCAGTTCTTC
CASSPTGGRGNEQFF
>-|-|TRBV7-2|TRBJ2-3
TGTGCCAGCAGCCCCCGGTGGGGCGCCCGCACAGATACGCAGTATTTT
CASSPRWGARTDTQYF
>-|TRBD1|TRBV4-1|TRBJ1-2
TGCGCCAGCAGCCCAAAAACCTTGACAGGGACTATCGAATACTATGGCTACACCTTC
CASSPKTLTGTIEYYGYTF
>-|-|TRBV5-1|TRBJ2-3
TGCGCCAGCAGCTTAGTCCCGTCCTCCCCAGATACGCAGTATTTT
CASSLVPSSPDTQYF
>-|-|TRBV9|TRBJ2-7
TGTGCCAGCAGCGAGAGACTACGGGGGGAGCAGTACTTC
CASSERLRGEQYF
>-|TRBD1|TRBV5-1|TRBJ1-2
TGCGCCAGCAGCTGGTCTTCACCCGGGACAGGGGACTATGGCTACACCTTC
CASSWSSPGTGDYGYTF
>-|-|TRBV12-3/TRBV12-4|TRBJ1-1
TGTGCCACCTCCGGGGGCGCTTCTGAAGCTTTCTTT
CATSGGASEAFF
>once|TRBD1|TRBV7-9|TRBJ1-2
TGTGCCAGCAATACCCAGGGACAGCCTTTCTATGGCTACACCTTC
CASNTQGQPFYGYTF
>-|-|TRBV5-4|TRBJ1-1
TGTGCCAGCAGCTTCCCAGGTAACACTGAAGCTTTCTTT
CASSFPGNTEAFF
>once|TRBD1|TRBV6-5|TRBJ2-3
TGTGCCAGCAGGAGACAGGGGAGCACAGATACGCAGTATTTT
CASRRQGSTDTQYF
>-|TRBD1|TRBV7-3|TRBJ2-2
TGTGCCAGCACCTCCGGGACAGCCACCGGGGAGCTGTTTTTT
CASTSGTATGELFF
>-|-|TRBV7-9|TRBJ1-2
TGTGCCAGCAGCCCGGGTACCGCACTCTATGGCTACACCTTC
CASSPGTALYGYTF
>-|-|TRBV30|TRBJ1-2
TGTGCCTGCACCTACGGCAGAGGAAATGGCTACACCTTC
CACTYGRGNGYTF
>-|-|TRBV4-1|TRBJ1-3
TGCGCCAGCAGCCGCCATGGGTCGAAAGTCGGAAACACCATATATTTT
CASSRHGSKVGNTIYF
>-|-|TRBV9|TRBJ1-3
TGTGCCAGCAGCGTAGCCCCGGGGCTAGGAAACACCATATATTTT
CASSVAPGLGNTIYF
>-|TRBD1|TRBV7-2|TRBJ2-5
TGTGCCAGCGGACTGACAGGGGGGCAAGAGACCCAGTACTTC
CASGLTGGQETQYF
>-|-|TRBV5-5|TRBJ2-7
TGTGCCAGCAGCGAGGGGGATTCCTACGAGCAGTACTTC
CASSEGDSYEQYF
>-|TRBD1|TRBV7-2|TRBJ1-2
TGTGCCAGCAGCCCGGACAGGGCAAGTGGCTACACCTTC
CASSPDRASGYTF
>-|TRBD1|TRBV28|TRBJ1-6
TGTGCCAGCGAGGAGCAGGGGGCAGGTTCACCCCTCCACTTT
CASEEQGAGSPLHF
>-|-|TRBV19|TRBJ1-5
TGTGCCAGTAGTACCCCGGGGGGGGTGACAGGAAAAAATCAGCCCCAGCATTTT
CASSTPGGVTGKNQPQHF
>-|-|TRBV9|TRBJ2-7
TGTGCCAGCAGCGTAGGTGGGGGGTCGGCCCCCTCCGACGAGCAGTACTTC
CASSVGGGSAPSDEQYF
>once|TRBD1|TRBV19|TRBJ1-1
TGTGCCAGTAGTAACCGGGACAGATCCCAGAACACTGAAGCTTTCTTT
CASSNRDRSQNTEAFF
>-|TRBD1|TRBV4-1|TRBJ1-5
TGCGCCAGCAGCCAAGGCGGACAGGTCGGCAATCAGCCCCAGCATTTT
CASSQGGQVGNQPQHF
>-|-|TRBV13|TRBJ1-6
TGTGCCAGCAGCTTGGGACCCACACCCCTCCACTTT
CASSLGPTPLHF